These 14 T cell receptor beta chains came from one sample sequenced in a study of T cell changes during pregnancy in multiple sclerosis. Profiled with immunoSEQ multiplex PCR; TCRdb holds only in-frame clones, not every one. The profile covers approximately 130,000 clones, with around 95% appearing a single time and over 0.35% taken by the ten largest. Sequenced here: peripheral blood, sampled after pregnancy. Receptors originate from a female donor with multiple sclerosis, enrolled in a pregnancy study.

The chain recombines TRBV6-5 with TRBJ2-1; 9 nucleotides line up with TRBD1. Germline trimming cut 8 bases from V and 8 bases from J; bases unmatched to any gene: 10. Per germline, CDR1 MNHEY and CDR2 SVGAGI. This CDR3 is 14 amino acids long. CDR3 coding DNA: TGTGCCAGCGGGGGGACAGGGTTTATTTATGAGCAGTTCTTC. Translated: CASGGTGFIYEQFF.

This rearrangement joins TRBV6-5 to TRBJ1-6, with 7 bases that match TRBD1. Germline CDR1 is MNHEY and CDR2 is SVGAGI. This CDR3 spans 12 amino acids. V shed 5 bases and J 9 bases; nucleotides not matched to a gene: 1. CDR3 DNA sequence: TGTGCCAGCAGTGGACAGGTTTCACCCCTCCACTTT. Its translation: CASSGQVSPLHF.

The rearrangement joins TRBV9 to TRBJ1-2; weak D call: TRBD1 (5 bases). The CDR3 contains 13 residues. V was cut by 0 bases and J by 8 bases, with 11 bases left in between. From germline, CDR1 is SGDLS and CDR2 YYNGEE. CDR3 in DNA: TGTGCCAGCAGCGTAGGGCGGGGCCAAGGCTACACCTTC. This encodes CASSVGRGQGYTF.

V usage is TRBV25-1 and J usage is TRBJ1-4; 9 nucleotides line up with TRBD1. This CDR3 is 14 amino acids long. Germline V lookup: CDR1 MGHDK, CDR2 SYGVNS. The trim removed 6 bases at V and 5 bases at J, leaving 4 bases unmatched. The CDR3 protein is CASSHDRGNEKLFF. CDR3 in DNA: TGTGCCAGCAGCCACGACAGGGGGAATGAAAAACTGTTTTTT.

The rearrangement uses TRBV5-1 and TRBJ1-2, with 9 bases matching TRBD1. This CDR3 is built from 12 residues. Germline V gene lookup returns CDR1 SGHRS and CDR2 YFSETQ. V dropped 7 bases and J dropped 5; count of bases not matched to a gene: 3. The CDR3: CASWGQGYGYTF. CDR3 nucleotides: TGCGCCAGCTGGGGACAGGGTTATGGCTACACCTTC. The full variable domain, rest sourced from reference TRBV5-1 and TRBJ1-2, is KAGVTQTPRYLIKTRGQQVTLSCSPISGHRSVSWYQQTPGQGLQFLFEYFSETQRNKGNFPGRFSGRQFSNSRSEMNVSTLELGDSALYLCASWGQGYGYTFGSGTRLTVV.

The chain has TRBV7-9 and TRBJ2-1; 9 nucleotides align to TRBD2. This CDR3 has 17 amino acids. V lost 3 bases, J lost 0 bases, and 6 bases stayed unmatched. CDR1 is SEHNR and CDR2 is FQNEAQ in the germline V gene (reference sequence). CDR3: CASSFPSSGTSYNEQFF. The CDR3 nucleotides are TGTGCCAGCAGCTTTCCTTCTAGCGGGACCTCCTACAATGAGCAGTTCTTC.

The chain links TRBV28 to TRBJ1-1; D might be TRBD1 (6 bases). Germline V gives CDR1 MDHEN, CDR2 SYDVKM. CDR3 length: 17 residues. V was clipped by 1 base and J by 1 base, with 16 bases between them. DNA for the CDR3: TGTGCCAGCAGTTTATTTCCCAGGGGCGGGGGGAACACTGAAGCTTTCTTT. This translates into CASSLFPRGGGNTEAFF. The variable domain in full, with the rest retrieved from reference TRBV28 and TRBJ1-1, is DVKVTQSSRYLVKRTGEKVFLECVQDMDHENMFWYRQDPGLGLRLIYFSYDVKMKEKGDIPEGYSVSREKKERFSLILESASTNQTSMYLCASSLFPRGGGNTEAFFGQGTRLTVV.

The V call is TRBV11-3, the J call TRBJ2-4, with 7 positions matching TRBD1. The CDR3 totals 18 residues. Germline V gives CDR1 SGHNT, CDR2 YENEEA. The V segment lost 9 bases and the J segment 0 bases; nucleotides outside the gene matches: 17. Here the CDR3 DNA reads TGTGCCAGTAACCGGGACAGTCGGCCCCTCCTAGCCAAAAACATTCAGTACTTC. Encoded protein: CASNRDSRPLLAKNIQYF.

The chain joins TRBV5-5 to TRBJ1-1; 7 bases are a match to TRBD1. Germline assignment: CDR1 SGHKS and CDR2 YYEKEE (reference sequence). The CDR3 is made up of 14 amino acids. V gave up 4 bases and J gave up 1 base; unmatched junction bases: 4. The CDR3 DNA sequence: TGTGCCAGCAGCCCGGGACAGAAGAACACTGAAGCTTTCTTT. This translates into CASSPGQKNTEAFF.

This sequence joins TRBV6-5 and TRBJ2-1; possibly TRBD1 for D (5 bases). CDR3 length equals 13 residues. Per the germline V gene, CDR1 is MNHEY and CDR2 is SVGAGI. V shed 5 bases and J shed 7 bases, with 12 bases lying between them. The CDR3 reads CASSNLKGNEQFF. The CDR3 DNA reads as TGTGCCAGCAGTAACTTAAAGGGGAATGAGCAGTTCTTC.

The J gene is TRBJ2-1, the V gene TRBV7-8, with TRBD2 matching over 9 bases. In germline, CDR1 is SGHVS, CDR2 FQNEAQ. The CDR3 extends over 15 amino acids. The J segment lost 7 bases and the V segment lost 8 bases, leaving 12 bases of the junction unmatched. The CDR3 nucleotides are TGTGCCAGCGGAGGGATAGCGGGAGTGAGGAATGAGCAGTTCTTC. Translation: CASGGIAGVRNEQFF.

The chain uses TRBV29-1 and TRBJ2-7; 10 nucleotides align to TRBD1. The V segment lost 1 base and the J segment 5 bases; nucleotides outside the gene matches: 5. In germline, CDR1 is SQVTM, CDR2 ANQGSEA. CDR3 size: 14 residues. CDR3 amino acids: CSVEVTDRGNEQYF. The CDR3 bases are TGCAGCGTTGAAGTCACGGACAGGGGGAACGAGCAGTACTTC.

The CDR3 DNA reads as TGTGCCAGCAGCCCGGGACAGGGAAGTTCTGGCTACACCTTC. Its protein is CASSPGQGSSGYTF. The chain couples TRBV28 to TRBJ1-2, with 9 bases fitting TRBD1. The CDR3 contains 14 residues. Unmatched junction bases numbered 9, after V lost 6 bases and J lost 7 bases. CDR1 is MDHEN and CDR2 is SYDVKM in the germline V gene.

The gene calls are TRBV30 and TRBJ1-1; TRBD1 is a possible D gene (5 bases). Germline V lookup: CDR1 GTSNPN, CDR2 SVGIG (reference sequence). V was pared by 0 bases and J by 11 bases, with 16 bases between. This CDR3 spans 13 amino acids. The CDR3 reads CAWSVLRGEGAFF. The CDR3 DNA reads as TGTGCCTGGAGTGTGTTGCGGGGGGAAGGGGCTTTCTTT.